The 10 T cell receptor beta chains listed next were all sequenced from one sample in a study of OX40 agonist ivuxolimab in advanced cancers. The table came from immunoSEQ multiplex PCR; TCRdb's copy has only in-frame clones and leaves some out. Among 100,000 or so clones listed, about 96% were seen once. The input for sequencing was CD4+ or CD8+ T cells sorted from blood, taken in a trial of the OX40 agonist ivuxolimab. The source is an adult with an advanced solid tumor such as melanoma, head and neck, liver or kidney cancer.

V and J are TRBV7-8 and TRBJ2-7, with D possibly TRBD1 on 8 matching bases. V dropped 1 base and J dropped 0 bases, with 10 bases sitting between them. CDR1 is SGHVS, CDR2 FQNEAQ, per germline. This CDR3 is 15 amino acids long. CDR3 loop: CASSLDRGGSYEQYF. The CDR3 DNA reads as TGTGCCAGCAGCTTAGACAGGGGGGGCTCCTACGAGCAGTACTTC.

This clone came up a few times. The J gene is TRBJ2-7, the V gene TRBV6-5; a possible D gene is TRBD2 (7 bases). This CDR3 comprises 15 residues. Trimming left V 8 bases short and J 3 bases short, with 20 bases between. CDR1 is MNHEY and CDR2 is SVGAGI in the germline V gene. The CDR3 DNA is TGTGCCAGCCGTCCCAGGGGAGGGGCTTACTACGAGCAGTACTTC. Its translation is CASRPRGGAYYEQYF.

This clone was recorded only once. The CDR3: CASSARASSYEQYF. CDR3 coding DNA: TGTGCCAGCAGTGCCCGGGCCAGCTCCTACGAGCAGTACTTC. This chain connects TRBV6-1 to TRBJ2-7; D is unresolved. Trimming cost V 4 bases and J 0 bases, with 10 bases left between them. The CDR3 is made up of 14 amino acids. Germline values: CDR1 MNHNS, CDR2 SASEGT.

The rearrangement uses TRBV7-2 and TRBJ2-1, with TRBD1 matching 8 bases. The CDR3 runs 15 residues. The germline gives CDR1 SGHTA, CDR2 FQGNSA. The V and J ends lost 3 bases and 7 bases, in that order; junction bases with no gene match: 8. The CDR3 loop is CASSFWQGARNEQFF. CDR3 coding DNA: TGTGCCAGCAGCTTTTGGCAGGGGGCGAGGAATGAGCAGTTCTTC. Filled out from reference TRBV7-2 and TRBJ2-1, the complete variable domain reads GAGVSQSPSNKVTEKGKDVELRCDPISGHTALYWYRQSLGQGLEFLIYFQGNSAPDKSGLPSDRFSAERTGGSVSTLTIQRTQQEDSAVYLCASSFWQGARNEQFFGPGTRLTVL.

The gene calls are TRBV6-5 and TRBJ2-7; unclear D gene. The germline V gene has CDR1 MNHEY and CDR2 SVGAGI. V dropped 0 bases and J dropped 6 bases, with 12 bases sitting between them. This CDR3 is 14 amino acids long. The CDR3 here is CASSYSPNRGEQYF. In nucleotides, the CDR3 is TGTGCCAGCAGTTACTCCCCTAACCGAGGCGAGCAGTACTTC.

The CDR3: CASSYGSDQPQHF. The CDR3 DNA reads as TGTGCCAGCAGTTACGGTTCGGATCAGCCCCAGCATTTT. This chain links TRBV6-6 with TRBJ1-5; D ambiguous. CDR1 MNHNY and CDR2 SVGAGI come from the germline V gene (reference sequence). The CDR3 covers 13 residues. Trimming removed 2 bases from V and 5 bases from J, with 7 bases in between.

The rearrangement joins TRBV6-5 to TRBJ2-7; 8 nucleotides match TRBD2. CDR1 is MNHEY, CDR2 SVGAGI, per germline. J gave up 2 bases and V 6 bases, and 9 bases lay outside the gene matches. The CDR3 sequence is 15 residues long. The CDR3: CASSPSGGGPYEQYF. The CDR3, as DNA: TGTGCCAGCAGCCCCAGCGGGGGAGGCCCCTACGAGCAGTACTTC.

This chain links TRBV11-2 with TRBJ1-4, with D unresolved. The CDR3 consists of 16 residues. The V end lost 1 base, the J end lost 0 bases, and 9 bases lay between the germline ends. The germline gives CDR1 SGHAT, CDR2 FQNNGV. CDR3 DNA sequence: TGTGCCAGCAGCTTAGTAGGCCGTGCAACTAATGAAAAACTGTTTTTT. Its protein is CASSLVGRATNEKLFF.

This clone was detected once. The gene calls are TRBV2 and TRBJ1-1; D ambiguous. The germline V gene encodes CDR1 SNHLY and CDR2 FYNNEI. V lost 3 bases to trimming and J lost 0 bases, with 8 bases between them. CDR3 length: 14 residues. The CDR3 coding sequence is TGTGCCAGCAGTGACGAAGGTTTGAACACTGAAGCTTTCTTT. Residues: CASSDEGLNTEAFF.

The chain employs TRBV7-9 and TRBJ2-2; 7 bases line up with TRBD2. Trimming at V came to 10 bases and at J to 5 bases, leaving 4 bases not matched to a gene. The CDR3 has 12 residues. Germline V gene data show CDR1 as SEHNR and CDR2 as FQNEAQ (reference sequence). The CDR3 sequence: CAILGGTGELFF. CDR3 DNA sequence: TGTGCCATCCTGGGAGGGACCGGGGAGCTGTTTTTT.